This record concerns one T cell receptor (beta chain) sequence. The target antigen is unknown. The data belong to a study of T cell responses to AZD1222 COVID-19 vaccine. Study observations and caveats: Two AZD1222 administrations were followed by greater Spike-specific TCR breadth and depth. In a largely white British group with more females than males, clonal diversity was possibly underestimated. At 160-218 and 743-854, vaccine-associated CD4 TCRs were dominant, and they spanned spike. Reportedly, nearly half the spike-specific TCRs target unmutated variant regions.

Repertoires were generated with immunoSEQ multiplex PCR, while TCRdb's copy carries only in-frame clones and drops some. Of about 140,000 clones in the sample, more than 80% were seen once. The CDR3 consists of 12 residues. Germline CDR1 and CDR2: WSHSY and SAAADI. V lost 10 bases and J 7 bases, leaving 16 bases between the germline ends. The origin of this receptor is an adult in good health. The chain couples TRBV10-2 to TRBJ1-1; D unresolved. The sequencing here drew on peripheral blood, taken on day 0 of AZD1222 vaccination. CDR3 in amino acids: CATGMAVDEAFF. In nucleotides, the CDR3 is TGCGCCACCGGGATGGCAGTTGATGAAGCTTTCTTT.